A single count supports the clone carrying this T cell receptor beta chain. Germline V gene data show CDR1 as ENHRY and CDR2 as SYGVKD. The CDR3 has 14 residues. The V and J ends lost 3 bases and 0 bases respectively, with 6 bases between them. The data were obtained in a study of control samples from healthy donors and cancer patients. The method was immunoSEQ multiplex PCR; TCRdb's version includes in-frame clones alone and lacks a portion of them. The sample lists tens of thousands of clones; approximately 84% were seen once. The origin of this receptor is a man between 65 and 85 years old with lung cancer. Specimen: PBMCs. The chain joins TRBV10-3 to TRBJ2-4; the D gene is possibly TRBD2 (5 bases). The CDR3 sequence: CAISDGLAKNIQYF. The CDR3 DNA is TGTGCCATCAGTGACGGACTAGCCAAAAACATTCAGTACTTC.